The 15 T cell receptor beta chains reported below all come from one sample, sequenced in a study of OX40 agonist ivuxolimab in advanced cancers. Libraries were prepared by immunoSEQ multiplex PCR; TCRdb keeps only in-frame clonotypes and omits some of them. The sample yields approximately 100,000 clones, approximately 88% seen once. The sequencing here drew on CD4+ or CD8+ T cells sorted from blood, taken in a trial of the OX40 agonist ivuxolimab. These receptors came from an adult with an advanced solid tumor such as melanoma, head and neck, liver or kidney cancer.

The J gene is TRBJ2-5, the V gene TRBV10-3, with 8 positions matching TRBD1. The CDR3 extends over 13 amino acids. The germline V gene encodes CDR1 ENHRY and CDR2 SYGVKD. Trimming cost V 6 bases and J 5 bases; bases outside gene matches: 5. The CDR3 DNA reads as TGTGCCATCAGGACAGGGGCGGGCGAGACCCAGTACTTC. Amino acids: CAIRTGAGETQYF.

The chain couples TRBV2 to TRBJ1-1; TRBD1 might be the D (5 bases). V was pared by 6 bases and J by 6 bases, with 17 bases between. The CDR3 runs 14 residues. CDR1 and CDR2 (germline): SNHLY, FYNNEI. The CDR3: CASRDRREQSEAFF. The CDR3 DNA reads as TGTGCCAGCAGGGATCGCAGGGAGCAATCTGAAGCTTTCTTT.

The chain joins TRBV5-1 to TRBJ2-7; 7 nucleotides align to TRBD2. The CDR3 contains 12 residues. Germline CDR1 and CDR2: SGHRS and YFSETQ. Trimming removed 4 bases from V and 5 bases from J; junction bases left unmatched: 3. As DNA, the CDR3 is TGCGCCAGCAGCCGTGGGGGGGACGAGCAGTACTTC. This translates into CASSRGGDEQYF.

Concerning this clone: Other DNA sequences within the sample encode an identical CDR3. The chain combines TRBV4-2 with TRBJ2-7; TRBD1 is a possible D gene (5 bases). The germline V gene encodes CDR1 LGHNA and CDR2 YNFKEQ. The CDR3 is 15 amino acids. V lost 0 bases and J lost 4, with 13 bases in between. CDR3 DNA sequence: TGTGCCAGCAGCCAAGATTTGGGGCAGGGTTACGAGCAGTACTTC. Amino acids: CASSQDLGQGYEQYF.

The chain is built from TRBV7-2 and TRBJ1-1; no clear D. The germline CDR1 and CDR2 sequences are SGHTA and FQGNSA. This CDR3 spans 15 amino acids. The V end was cut by 5 bases, the J end by 3 bases, with 16 bases between. CDR3 sequence: CASSPVGARDTEAFF. Here the CDR3 DNA reads TGTGCCAGCAGCCCAGTAGGAGCACGGGACACTGAAGCTTTCTTT.

This clone was counted between two and nine times. The chain couples TRBV13 to TRBJ2-1; TRBD1 aligns across 10 bases. From germline, CDR1 is PRHDT and CDR2 FYEKMQ (reference sequence). V shed 5 bases, J shed 10 bases, and the junction held 11 bases outside the gene matches. CDR3 length equals 15 residues. For the CDR3, the DNA is TGTGCCAGCAGCCCGCCGACAGGGGGCGCTGGGGAGCAGTTCTTC. Protein: CASSPPTGGAGEQFF.

The V and J genes are TRBV5-4 and TRBJ2-3; perhaps TRBD1 as D (6 bases). The CDR3 has 17 residues. V lost 3 bases to trimming and J lost 2 bases, with 19 bases between them. CDR1 and CDR2 from the germline V gene are SGHNT and YYREEE (reference sequence). The CDR3 nucleotides are TGTGCCAGCAGCTCCGTCGCTGACAGGAGCCACACAGATACGCAGTATTTT. It specifies CASSSVADRSHTDTQYF.

The chain links TRBV14 to TRBJ1-5; TRBD1 is a possible D gene (6 bases). Trimming took 4 bases from V and 11 from J, leaving 18 bases between them. Germline CDR1 is SGHDN and CDR2 is FVKESK. The CDR3 loop spans 14 amino acids. As DNA, the CDR3 is TGTGCCAGCAGCCTGGGGGGAGCTCCAGGGGCCCAGCATTTT. Protein: CASSLGGAPGAQHF.

The rearrangement joins TRBV9 to TRBJ1-6, with D unclear. Trimming took off 2 bases at V and 7 bases at J, with 13 bases between the two ends. Germline assignment: CDR1 SGDLS and CDR2 YYNGEE. The CDR3 runs 15 residues. CDR3 bases: TGTGCCAGCAGCGTGGAGGGAGCGATGAATTCACCCCTCCACTTT. Translating it yields CASSVEGAMNSPLHF.

The genes are TRBV9 and TRBJ1-2, with D perhaps TRBD1 (6 bases). The CDR3 has 15 residues. From germline, CDR1 is SGDLS and CDR2 YYNGEE. Deletions cut 4 bases from V and 8 bases from J, with 21 bases between. The CDR3: CASSTMPGGGNGYTF. The CDR3 DNA sequence: TGTGCCAGCAGCACGATGCCTGGGGGGGGCAACGGCTACACCTTC.

This clone occurred once. The chain is built from TRBV4-3 and TRBJ2-3; no definite D call. The CDR3 is made up of 14 amino acids. V was cut by 3 bases and J by 2 bases, with 9 bases left in between. The V gene's germline CDR1 is LGHNA and CDR2 YSLEER. CDR3 amino acids: CASSHRLVTDTQYF. The CDR3, as DNA: TGCGCCAGCAGCCATAGACTCGTCACAGATACGCAGTATTTT.

Notes on this clone: Without the conserved terminal phenylalanine or tryptophan, this CDR3 likely stems from a read error. The V and J genes are TRBV4-1 and TRBJ1-6; 12 bases agree with TRBD1. Germline CDR1 MGHRA, CDR2 YSYEKL. The V segment lost 1 base and the J segment 10 bases; nucleotides outside the gene matches: 14. CDR3 size: 19 residues. CDR3 sequence: CASSQASRGTGGLGSPLHL. The CDR3 DNA reads TGCGCCAGCAGCCAAGCCTCGAGGGGGACAGGGGGCCTTGGGTCACCCCTCCACCTT.

The chain is built from TRBV10-3 and TRBJ2-1; 13 positions agree with TRBD2. The CDR3 is 15 amino acids. V was pared by 7 bases and J by 10 bases, with 10 bases of the junction left unmatched. CDR1 is ENHRY and CDR2 is SYGVKD in the germline V gene. The CDR3 coding sequence is TGTGCCATCACCCCCGGGACTAGCGGGGATGGGGAGCAGTTCTTC. This translates into CAITPGTSGDGEQFF.

The chain employs TRBV6-1 and TRBJ2-7, with 7 bases lining up with TRBD2. CDR1 and CDR2 from the germline V gene are MNHNS and SASEGT. V was pared by 7 bases and J by 5 bases, with 11 bases of the junction left unmatched. The CDR3 sequence is 14 residues long. The CDR3 DNA reads TGTGCCAGCATGGGGCCCCGGGAGGCGAACGAGCAGTACTTC. Translated: CASMGPREANEQYF.

For the CDR3, the DNA is TGTGCCATCAGTGCATCACCCAGGGATGGGGAGACCCAGTACTTC. It yields the protein CAISASPRDGETQYF. The chain is built from TRBV10-3 and TRBJ2-5, with a weak D call TRBD1 (5 bases). Germline CDR1 ENHRY, CDR2 SYGVKD. The CDR3 spans 15 residues. V gave up 4 bases and J gave up 5 bases, with 17 bases separating them.